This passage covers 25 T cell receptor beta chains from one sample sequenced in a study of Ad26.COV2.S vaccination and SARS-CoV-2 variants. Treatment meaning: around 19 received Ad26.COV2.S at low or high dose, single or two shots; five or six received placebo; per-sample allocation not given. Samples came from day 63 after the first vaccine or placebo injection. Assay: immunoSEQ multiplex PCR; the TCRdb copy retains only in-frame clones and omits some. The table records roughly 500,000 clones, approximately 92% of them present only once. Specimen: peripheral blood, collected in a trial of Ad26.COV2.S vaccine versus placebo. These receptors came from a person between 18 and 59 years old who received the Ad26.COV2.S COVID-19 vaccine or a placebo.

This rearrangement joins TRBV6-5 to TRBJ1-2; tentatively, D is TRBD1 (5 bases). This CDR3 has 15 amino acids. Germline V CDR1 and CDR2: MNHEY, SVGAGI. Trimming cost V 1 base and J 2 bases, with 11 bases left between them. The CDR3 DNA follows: TGTGCCAGCAGTTACTGGGGCAGGGAGAACTATGGCTACACCTTC. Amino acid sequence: CASSYWGRENYGYTF.

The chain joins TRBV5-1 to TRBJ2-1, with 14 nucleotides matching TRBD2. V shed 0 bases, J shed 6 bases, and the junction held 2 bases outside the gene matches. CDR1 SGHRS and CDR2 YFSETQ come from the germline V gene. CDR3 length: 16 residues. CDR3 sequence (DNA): TGCGCCAGCAGCTTGGGGACTAGCGGGAGGTCCAATGAGCAGTTCTTC. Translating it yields CASSLGTSGRSNEQFF.

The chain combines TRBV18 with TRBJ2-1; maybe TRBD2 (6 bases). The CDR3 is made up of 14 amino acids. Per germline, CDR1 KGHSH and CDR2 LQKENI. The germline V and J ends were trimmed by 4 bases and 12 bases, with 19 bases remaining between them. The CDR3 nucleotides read TGTGCCAGCTCACTCGGATGGGACCTGGGAGGGCAGTTCTTC. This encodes CASSLGWDLGGQFF.

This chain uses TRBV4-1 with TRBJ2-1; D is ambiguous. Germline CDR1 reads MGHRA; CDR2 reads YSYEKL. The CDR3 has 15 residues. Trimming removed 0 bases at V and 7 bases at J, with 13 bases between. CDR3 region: CASSQDSRRTNEQFF. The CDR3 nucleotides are TGCGCCAGCAGCCAAGATTCTCGAAGGACGAATGAGCAGTTCTTC.

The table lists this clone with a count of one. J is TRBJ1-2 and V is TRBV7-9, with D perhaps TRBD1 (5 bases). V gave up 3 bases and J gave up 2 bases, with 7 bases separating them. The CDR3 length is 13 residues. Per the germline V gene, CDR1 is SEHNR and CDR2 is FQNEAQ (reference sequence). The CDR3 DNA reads TGTGCCAGCAGCTTTTCAGGGAACTATGGCTACACCTTC. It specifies CASSFSGNYGYTF.

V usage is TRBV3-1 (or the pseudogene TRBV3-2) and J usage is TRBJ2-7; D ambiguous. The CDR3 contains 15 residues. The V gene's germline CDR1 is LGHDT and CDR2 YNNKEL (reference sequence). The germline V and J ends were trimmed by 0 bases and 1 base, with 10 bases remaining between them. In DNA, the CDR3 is TGTGCCAGCAGCCAAGATTTAGCCCGTTCCTACGAGCAGTACTTC. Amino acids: CASSQDLARSYEQYF.

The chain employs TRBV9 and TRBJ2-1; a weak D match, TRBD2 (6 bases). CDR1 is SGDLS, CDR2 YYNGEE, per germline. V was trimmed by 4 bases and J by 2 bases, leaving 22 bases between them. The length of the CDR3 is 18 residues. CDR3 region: CASSPPYGGELPYNEQFF. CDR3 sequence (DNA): TGTGCCAGCAGCCCCCCGTACGGCGGGGAGCTACCCTACAATGAGCAGTTCTTC.

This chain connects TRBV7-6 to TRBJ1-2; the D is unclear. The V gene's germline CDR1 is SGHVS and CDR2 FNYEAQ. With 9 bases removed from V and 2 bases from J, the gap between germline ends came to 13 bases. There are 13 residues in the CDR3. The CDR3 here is CARQADGNYGYTF. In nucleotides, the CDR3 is TGTGCCAGGCAGGCTGACGGGAACTATGGCTACACCTTC.

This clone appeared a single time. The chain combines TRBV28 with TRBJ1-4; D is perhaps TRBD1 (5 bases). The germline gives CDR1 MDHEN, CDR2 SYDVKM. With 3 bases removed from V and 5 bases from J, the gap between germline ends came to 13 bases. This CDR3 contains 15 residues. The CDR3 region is CASSFAGTENEKLFF. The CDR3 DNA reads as TGTGCCAGCAGTTTCGCCGGGACCGAGAATGAAAAACTGTTTTTT.

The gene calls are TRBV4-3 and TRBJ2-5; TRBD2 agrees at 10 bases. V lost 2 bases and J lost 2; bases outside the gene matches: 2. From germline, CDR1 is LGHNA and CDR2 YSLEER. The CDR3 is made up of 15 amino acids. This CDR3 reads CASSQLLAGQETQYF. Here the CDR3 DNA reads TGCGCCAGCAGCCAATTACTAGCGGGGCAAGAGACCCAGTACTTC.

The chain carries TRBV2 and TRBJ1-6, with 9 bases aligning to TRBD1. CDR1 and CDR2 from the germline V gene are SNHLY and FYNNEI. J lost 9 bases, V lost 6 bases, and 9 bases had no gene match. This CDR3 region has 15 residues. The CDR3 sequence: CASRVSGTGFSPLHF. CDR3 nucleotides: TGTGCCAGCAGGGTATCCGGGACAGGGTTTTCACCCCTCCACTTT.

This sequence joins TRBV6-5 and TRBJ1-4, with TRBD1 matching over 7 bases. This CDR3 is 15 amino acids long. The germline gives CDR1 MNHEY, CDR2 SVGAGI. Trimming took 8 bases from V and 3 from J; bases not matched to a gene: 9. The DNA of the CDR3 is TGTGCCAGCTTCCCGTCGGGACAGCCTAATGAAAAACTGTTTTTT. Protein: CASFPSGQPNEKLFF.

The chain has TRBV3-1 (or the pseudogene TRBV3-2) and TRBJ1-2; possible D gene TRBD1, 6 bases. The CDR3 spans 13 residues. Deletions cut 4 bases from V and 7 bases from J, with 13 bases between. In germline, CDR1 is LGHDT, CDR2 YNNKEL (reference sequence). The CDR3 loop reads CASSPSRGAGYTF. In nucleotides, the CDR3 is TGTGCCAGCAGCCCCTCCAGGGGAGCTGGCTACACCTTC.

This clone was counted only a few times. The CDR3 DNA sequence: TGTGCCAGCAGTTACTCGAGAAAGGAACAAGCTAGCACAGATACGCAGTATTTT. Its translation: CASSYSRKEQASTDTQYF. This chain links TRBV6-2 or TRBV6-3 with TRBJ2-3; D is ambiguous. Germline V gene sequence: CDR1 MNHEY, CDR2 SVGEGT. Trimming left V 0 bases short and J 0 bases short, with 16 bases between. This CDR3 spans 18 amino acids.

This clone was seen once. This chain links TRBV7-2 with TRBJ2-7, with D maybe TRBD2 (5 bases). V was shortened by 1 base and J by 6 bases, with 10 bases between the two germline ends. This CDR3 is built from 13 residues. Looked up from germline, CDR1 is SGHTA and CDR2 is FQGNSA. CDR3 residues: CASSLEFGGEQYF. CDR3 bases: TGTGCCAGCAGCTTAGAATTTGGAGGCGAGCAGTACTTC.

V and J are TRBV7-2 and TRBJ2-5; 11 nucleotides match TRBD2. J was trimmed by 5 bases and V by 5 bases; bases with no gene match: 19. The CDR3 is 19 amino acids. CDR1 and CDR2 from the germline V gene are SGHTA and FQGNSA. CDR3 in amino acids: CASSPRGTSGVRFWETQYF. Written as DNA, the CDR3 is TGTGCCAGCAGCCCACGAGGGACTAGCGGAGTTAGATTTTGGGAGACCCAGTACTTC.

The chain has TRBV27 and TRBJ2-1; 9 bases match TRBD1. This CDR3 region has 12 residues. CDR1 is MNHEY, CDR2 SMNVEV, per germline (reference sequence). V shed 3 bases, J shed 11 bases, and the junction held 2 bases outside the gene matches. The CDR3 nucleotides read TGTGCCAGCAGTTTGACAGGGGGTAAGCAGTTCTTC. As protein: CASSLTGGKQFF.

The CDR3: CASKPGTGEETQYF. As DNA, the CDR3 is TGTGCCAGCAAGCCCGGGACAGGGGAAGAGACCCAGTACTTC. The chain links TRBV2 to TRBJ2-5, with TRBD1 matching 10 bases. There are 14 residues in the CDR3. CDR1 SNHLY and CDR2 FYNNEI come from the germline V gene. The V and J ends lost 7 bases and 3 bases, in that order; junction bases with no gene match: 5.

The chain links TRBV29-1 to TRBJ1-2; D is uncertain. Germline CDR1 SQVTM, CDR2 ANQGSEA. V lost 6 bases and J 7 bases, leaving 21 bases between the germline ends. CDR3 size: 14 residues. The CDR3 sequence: CSVNRTPRGSGYTF. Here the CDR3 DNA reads TGCAGCGTCAACCGGACCCCGAGAGGCTCTGGCTACACCTTC.

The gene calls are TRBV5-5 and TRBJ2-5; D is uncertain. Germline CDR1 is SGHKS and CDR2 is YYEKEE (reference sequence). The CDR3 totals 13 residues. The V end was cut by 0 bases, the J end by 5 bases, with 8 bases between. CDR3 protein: CASSLGAGETQYF. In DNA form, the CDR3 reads TGTGCCAGCAGCTTGGGGGCCGGGGAGACCCAGTACTTC.

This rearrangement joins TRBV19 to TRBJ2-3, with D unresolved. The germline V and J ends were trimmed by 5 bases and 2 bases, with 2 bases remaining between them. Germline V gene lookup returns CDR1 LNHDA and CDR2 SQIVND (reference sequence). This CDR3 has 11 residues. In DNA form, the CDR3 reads TGTGCCAGTAGTGCCACAGATACGCAGTATTTT. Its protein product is CASSATDTQYF.

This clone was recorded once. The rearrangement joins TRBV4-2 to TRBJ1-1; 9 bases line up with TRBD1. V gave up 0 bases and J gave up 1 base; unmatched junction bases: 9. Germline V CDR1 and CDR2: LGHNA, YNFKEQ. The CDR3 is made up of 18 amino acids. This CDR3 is CASSQEVTGGLGNTEAFF. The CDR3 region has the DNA TGTGCCAGCAGCCAAGAGGTGACAGGGGGTTTGGGGAACACTGAAGCTTTCTTT.

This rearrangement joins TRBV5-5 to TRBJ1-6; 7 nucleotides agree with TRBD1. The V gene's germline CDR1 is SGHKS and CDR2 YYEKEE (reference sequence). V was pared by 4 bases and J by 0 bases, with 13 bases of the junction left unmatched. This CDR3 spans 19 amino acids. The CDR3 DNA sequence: TGTGCCAGCAGCCCGAGACAGGGATCTACTAGCTCCTATAATTCACCCCTCCACTTT. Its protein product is CASSPRQGSTSSYNSPLHF. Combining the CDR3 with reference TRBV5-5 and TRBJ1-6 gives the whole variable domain DAGVTQSPTHLIKTRGQQVTLRCSPISGHKSVSWYQQVLGQGPQFIFQYYEKEERGRGNFPDRFSARQFPNYSSELNVNALLLGDSALYLCASSPRQGSTSSYNSPLHFGNGTRLTVT.

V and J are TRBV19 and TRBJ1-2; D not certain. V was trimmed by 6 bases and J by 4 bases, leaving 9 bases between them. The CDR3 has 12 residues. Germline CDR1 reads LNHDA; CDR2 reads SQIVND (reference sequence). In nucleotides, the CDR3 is TGTGCCAGTAGAAACAGCCTCTATGGCTACACCTTC. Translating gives CASRNSLYGYTF.

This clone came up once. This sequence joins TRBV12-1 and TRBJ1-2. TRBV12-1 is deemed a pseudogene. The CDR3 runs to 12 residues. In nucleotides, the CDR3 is TGTGCCAGCAGCTTTGCAGGGTCTGGCTACACCTTC. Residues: CASSFAGSGYTF.